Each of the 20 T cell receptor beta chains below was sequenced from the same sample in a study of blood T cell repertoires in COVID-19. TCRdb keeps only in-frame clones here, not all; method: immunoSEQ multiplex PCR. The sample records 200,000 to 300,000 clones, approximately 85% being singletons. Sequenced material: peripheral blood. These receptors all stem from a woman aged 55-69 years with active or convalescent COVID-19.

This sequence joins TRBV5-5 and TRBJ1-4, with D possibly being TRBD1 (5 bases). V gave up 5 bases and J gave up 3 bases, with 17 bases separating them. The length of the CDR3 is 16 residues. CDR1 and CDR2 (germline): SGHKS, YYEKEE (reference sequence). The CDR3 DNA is TGTGCCAGCAGTTCTCAACACCAGGGATCTAATGAAAAACTGTTTTTT. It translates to CASSSQHQGSNEKLFF.

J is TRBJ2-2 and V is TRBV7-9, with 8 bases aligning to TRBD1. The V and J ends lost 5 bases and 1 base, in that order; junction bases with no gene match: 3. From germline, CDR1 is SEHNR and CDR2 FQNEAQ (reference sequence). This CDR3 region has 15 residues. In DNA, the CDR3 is TGTGCCAGCAGCCGAGACAGGGGGAACACCGGGGAGCTGTTTTTT. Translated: CASSRDRGNTGELFF.

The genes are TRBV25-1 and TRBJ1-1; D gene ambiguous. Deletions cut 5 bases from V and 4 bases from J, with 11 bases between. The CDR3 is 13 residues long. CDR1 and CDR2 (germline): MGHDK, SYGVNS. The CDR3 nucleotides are TGTGCCAGCAGTTCCGTGTACGGCACTGAAGCTTTCTTT. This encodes CASSSVYGTEAFF.

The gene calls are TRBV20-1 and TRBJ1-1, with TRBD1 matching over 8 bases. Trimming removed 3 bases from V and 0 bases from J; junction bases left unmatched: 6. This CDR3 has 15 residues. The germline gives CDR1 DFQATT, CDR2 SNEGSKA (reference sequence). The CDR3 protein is CSASAGTGMNTEAFF. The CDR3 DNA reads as TGCAGTGCTAGTGCCGGGACAGGAATGAACACTGAAGCTTTCTTT.

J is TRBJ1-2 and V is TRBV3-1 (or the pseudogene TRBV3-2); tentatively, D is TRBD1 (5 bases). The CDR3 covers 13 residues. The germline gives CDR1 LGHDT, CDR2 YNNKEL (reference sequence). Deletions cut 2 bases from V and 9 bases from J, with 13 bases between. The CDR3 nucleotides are TGTGCCAGCAGCCAAATGAGGGACTCGAGCTACACCTTC. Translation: CASSQMRDSSYTF.

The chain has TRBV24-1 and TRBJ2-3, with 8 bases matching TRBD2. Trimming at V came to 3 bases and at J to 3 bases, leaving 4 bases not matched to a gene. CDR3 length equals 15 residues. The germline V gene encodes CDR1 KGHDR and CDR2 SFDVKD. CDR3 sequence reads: CATSDRGGPTDTQYF. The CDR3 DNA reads TGTGCCACCAGTGATCGCGGGGGGCCAACAGATACGCAGTATTTT.

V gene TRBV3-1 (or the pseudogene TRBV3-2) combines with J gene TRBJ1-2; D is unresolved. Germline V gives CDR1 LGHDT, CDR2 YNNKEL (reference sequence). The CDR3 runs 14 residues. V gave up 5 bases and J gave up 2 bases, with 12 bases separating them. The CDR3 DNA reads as TGTGCCAGCAGCACTAGAAACCAGAACTATGGCTACACCTTC. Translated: CASSTRNQNYGYTF.

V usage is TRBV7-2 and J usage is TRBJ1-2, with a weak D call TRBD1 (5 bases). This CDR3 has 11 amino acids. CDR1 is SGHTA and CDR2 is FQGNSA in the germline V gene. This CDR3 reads CAWKGPYGYTF. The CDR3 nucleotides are TGTGCTTGGAAGGGGCCCTATGGCTACACCTTC.

The CDR3 loop is CASGGLPPHEQYF. The CDR3 nucleotides are TGTGCCAGCGGGGGACTCCCACCCCACGAGCAGTACTTC. The chain joins TRBV6-5 to TRBJ2-7, with TRBD2 as a possible D gene (6 bases). This CDR3 contains 13 residues. The V and J ends lost 8 bases and 5 bases respectively, with 16 bases between them. CDR1 and CDR2 from the germline V gene are MNHEY and SVGAGI.

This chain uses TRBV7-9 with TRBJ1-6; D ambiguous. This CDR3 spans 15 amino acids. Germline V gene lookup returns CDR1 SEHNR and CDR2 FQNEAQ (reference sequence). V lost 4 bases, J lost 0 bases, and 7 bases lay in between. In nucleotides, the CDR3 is TGTGCCAGCAGCTCCCAGGACTCCTATAATTCACCCCTCCACTTT. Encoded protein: CASSSQDSYNSPLHF.

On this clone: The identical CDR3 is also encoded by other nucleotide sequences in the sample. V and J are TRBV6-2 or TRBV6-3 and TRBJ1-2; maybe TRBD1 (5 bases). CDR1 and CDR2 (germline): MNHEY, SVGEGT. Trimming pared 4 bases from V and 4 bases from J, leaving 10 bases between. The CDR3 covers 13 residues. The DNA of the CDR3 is TGTGCCAGCAGTTCGCGGGACCCCTATGGCTACACCTTC. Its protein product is CASSSRDPYGYTF.

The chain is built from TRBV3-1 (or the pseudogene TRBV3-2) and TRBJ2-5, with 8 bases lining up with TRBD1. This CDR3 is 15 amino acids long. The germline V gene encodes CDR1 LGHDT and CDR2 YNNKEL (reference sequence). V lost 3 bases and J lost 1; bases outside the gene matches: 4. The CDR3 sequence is CASSQRTGRQETQYF. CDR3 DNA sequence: TGTGCCAGCAGCCAGAGGACAGGGCGCCAAGAGACCCAGTACTTC.

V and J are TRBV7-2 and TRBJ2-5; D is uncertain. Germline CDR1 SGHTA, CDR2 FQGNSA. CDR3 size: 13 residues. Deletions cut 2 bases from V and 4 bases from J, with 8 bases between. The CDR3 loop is CASSLKFRETQYF. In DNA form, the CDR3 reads TGTGCCAGCAGCTTAAAGTTTAGAGAGACCCAGTACTTC. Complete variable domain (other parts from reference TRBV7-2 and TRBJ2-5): GAGVSQSPSNKVTEKGKDVELRCDPISGHTALYWYRQSLGQGLEFLIYFQGNSAPDKSGLPSDRFSAERTGGSVSTLTIQRTQQEDSAVYLCASSLKFRETQYFGPGTRLLVL.

CDR3 in DNA: TGCGCCAGCAGCCAAAACAGCCTCACCGGGGAGCTGTTTTTT. It yields the protein CASSQNSLTGELFF. The rearrangement uses TRBV4-1 and TRBJ2-2; D not certain. The germline V and J ends were trimmed by 2 bases and 4 bases, with 8 bases remaining between them. The CDR3 length is 14 residues. CDR1 is MGHRA and CDR2 is YSYEKL in the germline V gene.

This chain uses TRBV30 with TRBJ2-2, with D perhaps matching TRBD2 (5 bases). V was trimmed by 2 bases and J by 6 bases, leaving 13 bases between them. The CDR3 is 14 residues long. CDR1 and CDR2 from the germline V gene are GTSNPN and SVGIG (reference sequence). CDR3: CAWSKGVSAGELFF. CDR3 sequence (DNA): TGTGCCTGGAGTAAGGGAGTTTCGGCCGGGGAGCTGTTTTTT.

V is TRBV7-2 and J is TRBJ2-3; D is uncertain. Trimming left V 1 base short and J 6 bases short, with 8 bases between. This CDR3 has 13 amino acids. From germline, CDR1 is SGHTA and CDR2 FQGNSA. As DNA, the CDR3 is TGTGCCAGCAGCTTAGGACTTACGGATACGCAGTATTTT. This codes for CASSLGLTDTQYF.

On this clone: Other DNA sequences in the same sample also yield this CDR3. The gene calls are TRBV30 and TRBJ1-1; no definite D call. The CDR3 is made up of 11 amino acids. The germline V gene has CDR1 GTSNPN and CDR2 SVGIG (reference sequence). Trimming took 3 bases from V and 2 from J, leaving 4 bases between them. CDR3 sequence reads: CAWSRNTEAFF. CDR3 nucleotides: TGTGCCTGGAGCAGAAACACTGAAGCTTTCTTT.

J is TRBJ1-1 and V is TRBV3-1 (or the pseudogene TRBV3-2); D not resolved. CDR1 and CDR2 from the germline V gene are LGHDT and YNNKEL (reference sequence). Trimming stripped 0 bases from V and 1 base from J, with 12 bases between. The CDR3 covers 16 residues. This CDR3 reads CASSQDLLMANTEAFF. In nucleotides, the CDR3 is TGTGCCAGCAGCCAAGATTTACTAATGGCGAACACTGAAGCTTTCTTT.

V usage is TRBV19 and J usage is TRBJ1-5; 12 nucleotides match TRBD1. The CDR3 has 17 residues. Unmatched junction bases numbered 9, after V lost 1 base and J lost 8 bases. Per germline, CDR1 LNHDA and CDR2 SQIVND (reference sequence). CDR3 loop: CASSIAKGQGAWEPQHF. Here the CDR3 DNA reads TGTGCCAGTAGTATAGCCAAGGGACAGGGGGCCTGGGAGCCCCAGCATTTT.

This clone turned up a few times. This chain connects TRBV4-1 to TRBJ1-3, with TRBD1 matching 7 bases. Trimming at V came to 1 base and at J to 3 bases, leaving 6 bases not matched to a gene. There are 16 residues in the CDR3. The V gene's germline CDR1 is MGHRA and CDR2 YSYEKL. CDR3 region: CASSQGQGVSGNTIYF. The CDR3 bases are TGCGCCAGCAGCCAAGGACAGGGAGTTAGTGGAAACACCATATATTTT.